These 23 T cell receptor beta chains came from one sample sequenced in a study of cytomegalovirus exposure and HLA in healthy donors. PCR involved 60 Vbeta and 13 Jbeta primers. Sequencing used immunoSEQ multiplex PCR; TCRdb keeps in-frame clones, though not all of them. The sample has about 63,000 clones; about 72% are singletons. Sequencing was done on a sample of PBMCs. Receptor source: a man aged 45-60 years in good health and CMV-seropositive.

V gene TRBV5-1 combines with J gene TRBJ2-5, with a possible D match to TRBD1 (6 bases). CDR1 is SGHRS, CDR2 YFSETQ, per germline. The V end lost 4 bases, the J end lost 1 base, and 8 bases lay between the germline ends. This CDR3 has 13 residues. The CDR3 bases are TGCGCCAGCAGCCAGACAGGCCAAGAGACCCAGTACTTC. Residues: CASSQTGQETQYF.

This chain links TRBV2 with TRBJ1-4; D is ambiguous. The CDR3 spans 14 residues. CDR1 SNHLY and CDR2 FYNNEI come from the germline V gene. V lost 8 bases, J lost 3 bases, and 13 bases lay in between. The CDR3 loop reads CASRLALANEKLFF. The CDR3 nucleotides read TGTGCCAGCCGCCTGGCTCTAGCTAATGAAAAACTGTTTTTT.

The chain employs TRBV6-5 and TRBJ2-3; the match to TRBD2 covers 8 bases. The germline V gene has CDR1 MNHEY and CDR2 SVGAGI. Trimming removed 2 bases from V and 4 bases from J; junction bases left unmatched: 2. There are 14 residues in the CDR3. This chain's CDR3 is CASSYEAGADTQYF. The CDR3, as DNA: TGTGCCAGCAGTTACGAAGCGGGGGCAGATACGCAGTATTTT.

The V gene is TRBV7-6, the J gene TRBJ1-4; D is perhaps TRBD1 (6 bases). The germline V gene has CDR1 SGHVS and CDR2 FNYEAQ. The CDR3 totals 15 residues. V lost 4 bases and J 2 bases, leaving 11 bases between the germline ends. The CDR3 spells CASSSFTGTNEKLFF. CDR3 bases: TGTGCCAGCAGCTCCTTCACAGGGACTAATGAAAAACTGTTTTTT.

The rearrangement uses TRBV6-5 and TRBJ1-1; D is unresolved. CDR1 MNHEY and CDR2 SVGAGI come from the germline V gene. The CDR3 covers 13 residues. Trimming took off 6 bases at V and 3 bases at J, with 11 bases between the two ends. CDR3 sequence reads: CASRTGSDTEAFF. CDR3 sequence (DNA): TGTGCCAGCAGGACCGGGTCGGACACTGAAGCTTTCTTT.

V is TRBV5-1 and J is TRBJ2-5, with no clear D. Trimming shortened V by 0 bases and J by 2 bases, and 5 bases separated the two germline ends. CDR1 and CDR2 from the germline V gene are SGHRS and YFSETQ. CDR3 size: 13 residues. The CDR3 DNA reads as TGCGCCAGCAGCTTGGGGCAGCAAGAGACCCAGTACTTC. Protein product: CASSLGQQETQYF. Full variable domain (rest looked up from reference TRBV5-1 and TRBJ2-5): KAGVTQTPRYLIKTRGQQVTLSCSPISGHRSVSWYQQTPGQGLQFLFEYFSETQRNKGNFPGRFSGRQFSNSRSEMNVSTLELGDSALYLCASSLGQQETQYFGPGTRLLVL.

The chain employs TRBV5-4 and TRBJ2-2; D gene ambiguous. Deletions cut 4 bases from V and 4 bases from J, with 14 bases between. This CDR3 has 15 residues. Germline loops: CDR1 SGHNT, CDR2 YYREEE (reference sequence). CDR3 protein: CASSVGQASTGELFF. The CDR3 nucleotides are TGTGCCAGCAGCGTTGGGCAGGCGAGCACCGGGGAGCTGTTTTTT.

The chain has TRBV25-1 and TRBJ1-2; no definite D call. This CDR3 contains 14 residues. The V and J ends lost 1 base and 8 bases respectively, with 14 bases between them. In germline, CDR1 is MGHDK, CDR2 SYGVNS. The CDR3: CASSELDGAGGYTF. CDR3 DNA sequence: TGTGCCAGCAGTGAATTGGACGGCGCGGGCGGCTACACCTTC.

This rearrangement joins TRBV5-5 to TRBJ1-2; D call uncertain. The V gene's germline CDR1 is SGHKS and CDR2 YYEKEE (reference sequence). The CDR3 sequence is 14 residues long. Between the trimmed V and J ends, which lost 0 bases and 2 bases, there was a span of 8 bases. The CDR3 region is CASSLVSENYGYTF. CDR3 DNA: TGTGCCAGCAGCTTGGTATCAGAAAACTATGGCTACACCTTC.

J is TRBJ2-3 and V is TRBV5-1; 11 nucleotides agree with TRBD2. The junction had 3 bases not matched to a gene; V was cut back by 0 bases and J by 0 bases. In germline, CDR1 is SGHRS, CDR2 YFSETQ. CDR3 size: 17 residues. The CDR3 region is CASSLAGLAGSTDTQYF. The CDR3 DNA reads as TGCGCCAGCAGCTTGGCCGGACTAGCGGGTAGCACAGATACGCAGTATTTT. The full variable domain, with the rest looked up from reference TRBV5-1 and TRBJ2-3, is KAGVTQTPRYLIKTRGQQVTLSCSPISGHRSVSWYQQTPGQGLQFLFEYFSETQRNKGNFPGRFSGRQFSNSRSEMNVSTLELGDSALYLCASSLAGLAGSTDTQYFGPGTRLTVL.

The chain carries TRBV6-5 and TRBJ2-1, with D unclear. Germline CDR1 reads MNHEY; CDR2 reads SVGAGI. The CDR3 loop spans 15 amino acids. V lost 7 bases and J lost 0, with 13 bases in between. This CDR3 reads CASTPLPRSYNEQFF. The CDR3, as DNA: TGTGCCAGCACCCCCCTCCCGCGCTCCTACAATGAGCAGTTCTTC.

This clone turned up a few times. This CDR3 is CASKRGYREFYGYTF. CDR3 sequence (DNA): TGTGCCAGTAAAAGGGGCTACAGGGAATTCTATGGCTACACCTTC. The chain links TRBV19 to TRBJ1-2, with D perhaps TRBD1 (6 bases). V lost 7 bases and J 4 bases, leaving 19 bases between the germline ends. The CDR3 sequence is 15 residues long. CDR1 and CDR2 from the germline V gene are LNHDA and SQIVND (reference sequence).

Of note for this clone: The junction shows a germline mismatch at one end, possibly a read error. Here the CDR3 DNA reads TGTGCCTGGATCCCCCTAAATGAAGTTTTCTTT. It codes for CAWIPLNEVFF. This chain uses TRBV30 with TRBJ1-1, with D uncertain. This CDR3 region has 11 residues. CDR1 is GTSNPN and CDR2 is SVGIG in the germline V gene (reference sequence).

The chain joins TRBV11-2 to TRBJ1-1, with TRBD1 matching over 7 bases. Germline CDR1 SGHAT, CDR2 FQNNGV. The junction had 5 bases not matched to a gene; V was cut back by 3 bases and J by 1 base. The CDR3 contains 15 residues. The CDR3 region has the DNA TGTGCCAGCAGCTTGTCGACAGGGAGGAACACTGAAGCTTTCTTT. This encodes CASSLSTGRNTEAFF.

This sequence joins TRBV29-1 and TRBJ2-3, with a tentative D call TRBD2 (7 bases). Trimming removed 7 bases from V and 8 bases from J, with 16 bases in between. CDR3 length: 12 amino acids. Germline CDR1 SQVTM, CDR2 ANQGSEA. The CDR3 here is CSAPGGQGTQYF. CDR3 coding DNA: TGCAGCGCCCCCGGGGGGCAGGGTACGCAGTATTTT.

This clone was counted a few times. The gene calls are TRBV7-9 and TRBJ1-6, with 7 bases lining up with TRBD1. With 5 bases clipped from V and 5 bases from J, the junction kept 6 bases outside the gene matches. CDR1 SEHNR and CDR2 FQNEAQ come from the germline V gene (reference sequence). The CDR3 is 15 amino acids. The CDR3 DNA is TGTGCCAGCAGCCCTAAGACAGGGAATAATTCACCCCTCCACTTT. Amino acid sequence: CASSPKTGNNSPLHF.

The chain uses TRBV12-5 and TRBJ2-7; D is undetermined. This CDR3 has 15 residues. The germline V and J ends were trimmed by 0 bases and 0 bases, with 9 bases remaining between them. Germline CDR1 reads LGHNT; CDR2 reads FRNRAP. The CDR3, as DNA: TGTGCTAGTGGTTTGGTACCGTACAGCTCCTACGAGCAGTACTTC. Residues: CASGLVPYSSYEQYF.

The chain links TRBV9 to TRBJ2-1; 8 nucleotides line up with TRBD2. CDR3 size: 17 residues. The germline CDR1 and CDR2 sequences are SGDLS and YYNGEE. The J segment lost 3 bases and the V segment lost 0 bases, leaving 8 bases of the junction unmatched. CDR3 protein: CASSVDPTSGNYNEQFF. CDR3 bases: TGTGCCAGCAGCGTAGACCCAACTAGCGGAAACTACAATGAGCAGTTCTTC.

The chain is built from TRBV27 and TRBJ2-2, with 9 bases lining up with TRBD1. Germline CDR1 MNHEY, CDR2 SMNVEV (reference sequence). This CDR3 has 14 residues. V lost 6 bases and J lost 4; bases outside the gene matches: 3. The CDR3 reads CASSRDRATGELFF. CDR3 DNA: TGTGCCAGCAGCCGGGACAGGGCCACCGGGGAGCTGTTTTTT.

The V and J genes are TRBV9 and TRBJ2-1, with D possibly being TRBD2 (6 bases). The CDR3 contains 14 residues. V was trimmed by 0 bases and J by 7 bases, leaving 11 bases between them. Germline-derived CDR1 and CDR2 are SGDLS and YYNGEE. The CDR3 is CASSVATSLNEQFF. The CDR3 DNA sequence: TGTGCCAGCAGCGTAGCTACTAGCTTAAATGAGCAGTTCTTC.

The CDR3 region is CASRPRRDSRNTEAFF. Written as DNA, the CDR3 is TGTGCCAGCAGACCACGCCGGGACAGCAGGAACACTGAAGCTTTCTTT. The rearrangement joins TRBV2 to TRBJ1-1; TRBD1 matches at 7 bases. V lost 6 bases, J lost 1 base, and 11 bases stayed unmatched. This CDR3 is built from 16 residues. CDR1 SNHLY and CDR2 FYNNEI come from the germline V gene.

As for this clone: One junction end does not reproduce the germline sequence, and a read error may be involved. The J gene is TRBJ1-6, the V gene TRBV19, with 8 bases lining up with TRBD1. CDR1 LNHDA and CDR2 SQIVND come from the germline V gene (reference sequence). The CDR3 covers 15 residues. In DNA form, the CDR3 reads TGTGCCAGTAGTCACAGGGGGTTCTATGATTCACCCCTCCACTTT. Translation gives CASSHRGFYDSPLHF. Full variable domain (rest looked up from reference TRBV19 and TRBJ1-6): DGGITQSPKYLFRKEGQNVTLSCEQNLNHDAMYWYRQDPGQGLRLIYYSQIVNDFQKGDIAEGYSVSREKKESFPLTVTSAQKNPTAFYLCASSHRGFYDSPLHFGNGTRLTVT.

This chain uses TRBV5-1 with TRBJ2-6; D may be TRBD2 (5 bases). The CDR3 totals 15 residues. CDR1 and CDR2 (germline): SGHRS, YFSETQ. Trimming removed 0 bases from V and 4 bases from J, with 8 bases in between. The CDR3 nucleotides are TGCGCCAGCAGCTTGGGGACGGGAGGGGCCAACGTCCTGACTTTC. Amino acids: CASSLGTGGANVLTF.